These T cell receptor beta chains were read from a single sample in a study of blood T cell repertoires in COVID-19. Here immunoSEQ multiplex PCR was the method, and the copy in TCRdb shows in-frame clones only, minus some. The sample lists about 170,000 clones; approximately 86% were seen once. The specimen sequenced was peripheral blood. Every receptor here comes from a man aged 60 to 75 with COVID-19, enrolled during active disease. Both conserved end residues are part of each CDR3. The order of the fields is J gene, clone size, V gene, CDR3 protein. Size is omitted from some rows. Given values are once, few, many or a class for expanded clones.

TRBJ2-1,.,TRBV4-3,CASSQDRGINNEQFF
TRBJ1-6,.,TRBV28,CASGRGGFSPLHF
TRBJ1-4,.,TRBV5-8,CASSLEGGGPTNEKLFF
TRBJ2-5,few,TRBV10-3,CAISAGGAGGETQYF
TRBJ1-2,.,TRBV7-9,CASSIQGMFYGYTF
TRBJ1-5,.,TRBV9,CASSGGQGMGQPQHF
TRBJ2-1,once,TRBV21-1,CASPKRPKTGRGYNEQFF
TRBJ1-4,.,TRBV5-6,CASSRGASGVSEKLFF
TRBJ2-1,.,TRBV24-1,CATSDMTAGSYNEQFF
TRBJ1-4,.,TRBV5-1,CASSRANEKLFF
TRBJ2-1,.,TRBV4-1,CASSLLAGGQNEQFF
TRBJ1-2,.,TRBV2,CASTMRRTGGGSSNYGYTF
TRBJ1-6,.,TRBV7-2,CASSDGVSYNSPLHF
TRBJ2-5,.,TRBV7-8,CASSQTGFDQYF
TRBJ2-1,.,TRBV15,CATSRLAGPDNEQFF
TRBJ1-2,.,TRBV4-1,CASSQDLAGYGYTF
TRBJ1-2,.,TRBV28,CASSFPQGVYGYTF
TRBJ1-6,.,TRBV2,CASSAEQGGNSPLHF
TRBJ1-1,once,TRBV15,CATSRVRARAFF
TRBJ2-7,.,TRBV2,CASSGRGGRVVEQYF
TRBJ1-6,.,TRBV7-6,CASSLGNRGNSPLHF
TRBJ2-5,.,TRBV7-2,CASSLATGSQETQYF
TRBJ1-2,once,TRBV28,CASSSNPGGQGSYGYTF
TRBJ2-4,.,TRBV19,CASSTGTGGPLQYF
TRBJ1-5,.,TRBV10-3,CAISEGKEGNQPQHF
TRBJ1-5,.,TRBV6-6,CASSYYTGDQPQHF
TRBJ2-1,.,TRBV24-1,CATSDLADSPSVDEQFF
TRBJ1-2,few,TRBV19,CASSIRLGQGLRGYTF
TRBJ2-7,.,TRBV10-3,CAMKGQGSLGEQYF
TRBJ1-5,.,TRBV10-3,CAIRQVTNQPQHF
TRBJ1-1,few,TRBV27,CASSLNSGSTEAFF
TRBJ1-5,.,TRBV7-2,CASSPDRGNQPQHF
TRBJ1-4,few,TRBV6-5,CASHTNEKLFF
TRBJ1-1,.,TRBV6-5,CASSYDRGQTEAFF
TRBJ2-5,.,TRBV7-2,CASSPDRSQETQYF
TRBJ1-1,.,TRBV3-1/TRBV3-2,CASSQETVQVNTEAFF
TRBJ2-7,once,TRBV6-2/TRBV6-3,CASSSRIDSEQYF